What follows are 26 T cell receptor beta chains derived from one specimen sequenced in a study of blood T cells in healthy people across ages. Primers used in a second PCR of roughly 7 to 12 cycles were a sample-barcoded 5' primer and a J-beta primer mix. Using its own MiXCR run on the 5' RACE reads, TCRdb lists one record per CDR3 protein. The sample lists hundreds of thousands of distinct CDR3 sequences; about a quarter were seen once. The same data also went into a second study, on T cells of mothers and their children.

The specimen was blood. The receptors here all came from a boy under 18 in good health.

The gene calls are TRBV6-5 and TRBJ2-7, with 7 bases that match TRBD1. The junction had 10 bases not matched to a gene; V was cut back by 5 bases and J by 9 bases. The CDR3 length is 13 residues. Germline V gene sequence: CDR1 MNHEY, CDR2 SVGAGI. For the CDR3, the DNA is TGTGCCAGCAGTCTCCGGGACAGCCTCAGGCAGTACTTC. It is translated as CASSLRDSLRQYF.

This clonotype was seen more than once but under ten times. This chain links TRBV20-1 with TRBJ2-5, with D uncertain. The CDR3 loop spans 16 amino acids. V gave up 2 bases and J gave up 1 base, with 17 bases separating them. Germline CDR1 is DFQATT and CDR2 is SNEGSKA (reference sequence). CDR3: CSARPTALRIQETQYF. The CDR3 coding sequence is TGCAGTGCTAGACCAACCGCCCTGCGTATCCAAGAGACCCAGTACTTC.

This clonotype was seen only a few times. CDR3 nucleotides: TGTGCCAGCAGCGGTAGGGGGGTCGAGCAGTACTTC. The encoded protein is CASSGRGVEQYF. The rearrangement uses TRBV28 and TRBJ2-5, with D possibly being TRBD1 or TRBD2 (6 bases each). TRBJ2-7 matches the DNA end more closely, so the J call is doubtful. The CDR3 totals 12 residues. Germline lookup yields CDR1 MDHEN and CDR2 SYDVKM.

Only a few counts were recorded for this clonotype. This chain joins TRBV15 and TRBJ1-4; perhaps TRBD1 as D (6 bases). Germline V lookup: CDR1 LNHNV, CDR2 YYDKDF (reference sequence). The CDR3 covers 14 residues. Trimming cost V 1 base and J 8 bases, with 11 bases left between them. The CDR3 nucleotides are TGTGCCACCAGCAGAGGGGACAATTCGGAAAAACTGTTTTTT. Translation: CATSRGDNSEKLFF.

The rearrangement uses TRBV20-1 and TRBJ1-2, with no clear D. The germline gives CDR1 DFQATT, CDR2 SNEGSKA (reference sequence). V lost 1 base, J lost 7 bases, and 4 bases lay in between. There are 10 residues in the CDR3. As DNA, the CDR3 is TGCAGTGCTAGAGGCAGTGGCTACACCTTC. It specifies CSARGSGYTF.

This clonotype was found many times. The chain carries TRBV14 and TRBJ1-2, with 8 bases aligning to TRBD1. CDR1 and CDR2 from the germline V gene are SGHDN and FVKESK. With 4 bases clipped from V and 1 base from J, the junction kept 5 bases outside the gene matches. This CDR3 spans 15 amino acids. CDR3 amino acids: CASSPRTGSNYGYTF. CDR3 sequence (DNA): TGTGCCAGCAGCCCACGGACAGGGAGTAACTATGGCTACACCTTC.

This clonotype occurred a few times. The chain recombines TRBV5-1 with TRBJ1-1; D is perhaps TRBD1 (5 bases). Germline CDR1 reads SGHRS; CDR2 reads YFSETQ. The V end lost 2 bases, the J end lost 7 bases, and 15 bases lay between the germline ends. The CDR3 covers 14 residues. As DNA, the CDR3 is TGCGCCAGCAGCTTAATCCAGGGTAAAGGTGAAGCTTTCTTT. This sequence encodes CASSLIQGKGEAFF.

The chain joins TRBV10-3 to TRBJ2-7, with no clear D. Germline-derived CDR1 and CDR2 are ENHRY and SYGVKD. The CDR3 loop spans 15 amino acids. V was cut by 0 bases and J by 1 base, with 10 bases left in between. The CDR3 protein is CAISESRSRSYEQYF. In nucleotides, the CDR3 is TGTGCCATCAGTGAGTCGAGAAGCCGATCCTACGAGCAGTACTTC.

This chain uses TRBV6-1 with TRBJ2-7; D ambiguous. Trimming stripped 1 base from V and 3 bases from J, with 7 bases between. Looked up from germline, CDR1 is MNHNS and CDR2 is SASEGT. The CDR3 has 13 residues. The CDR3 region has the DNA TGTGCCAGCAGTGAAGGGTTTAACTACGAGCAGTACTTC. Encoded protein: CASSEGFNYEQYF.

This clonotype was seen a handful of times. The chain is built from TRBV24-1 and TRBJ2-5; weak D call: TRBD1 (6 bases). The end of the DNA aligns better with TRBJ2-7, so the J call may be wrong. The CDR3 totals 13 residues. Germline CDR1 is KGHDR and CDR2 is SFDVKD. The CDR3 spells CATSDRQVGEQYF. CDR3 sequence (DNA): TGTGCCACCAGTGACCGACAGGTGGGCGAGCAGTACTTC.

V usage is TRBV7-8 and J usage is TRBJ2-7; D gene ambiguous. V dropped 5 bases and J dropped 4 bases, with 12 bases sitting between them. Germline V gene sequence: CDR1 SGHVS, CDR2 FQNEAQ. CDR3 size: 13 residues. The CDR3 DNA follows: TGTGCCAGCAGCCCGACAAAGGGTTACGAGCAGTACTTC. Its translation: CASSPTKGYEQYF.

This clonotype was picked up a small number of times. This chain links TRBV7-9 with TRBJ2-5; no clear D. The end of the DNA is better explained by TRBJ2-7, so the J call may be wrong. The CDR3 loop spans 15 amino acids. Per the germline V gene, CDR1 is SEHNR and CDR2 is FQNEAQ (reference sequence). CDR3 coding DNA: TGTGCCAGCAGCTTAGGTCGGCATCTTAACTACGAGCAGTACTTC. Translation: CASSLGRHLNYEQYF.

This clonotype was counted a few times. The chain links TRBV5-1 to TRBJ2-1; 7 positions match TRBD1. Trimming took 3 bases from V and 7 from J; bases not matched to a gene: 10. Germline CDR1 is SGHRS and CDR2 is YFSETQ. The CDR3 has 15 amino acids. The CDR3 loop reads CASSYRTGVGNEQFF. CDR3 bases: TGCGCCAGCAGCTATCGCACAGGGGTGGGGAATGAGCAGTTCTTC.

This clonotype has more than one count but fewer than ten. CDR3 bases: TGTGCCAGCAGCTCGCCCGGGACACCAAACATTCAGTACTTC. This encodes CASSSPGTPNIQYF. The chain employs TRBV28 and TRBJ2-4; TRBD1 might be the D (6 bases). The CDR3 extends over 14 amino acids. The germline V gene has CDR1 MDHEN and CDR2 SYDVKM. With 6 bases removed from V and 6 bases from J, the gap between germline ends came to 15 bases.

The CDR3 protein is CATSRPQGGREKLFF. In DNA, the CDR3 is TGTGCCACCAGCAGACCACAGGGGGGACGTGAAAAACTGTTTTTT. The chain combines TRBV15 with TRBJ1-4, with TRBD1 matching 8 bases. J lost 7 bases, V lost 2 bases, and 6 bases had no gene match. The CDR3 is 15 residues long. The V gene's germline CDR1 is LNHNV and CDR2 YYDKDF (reference sequence).

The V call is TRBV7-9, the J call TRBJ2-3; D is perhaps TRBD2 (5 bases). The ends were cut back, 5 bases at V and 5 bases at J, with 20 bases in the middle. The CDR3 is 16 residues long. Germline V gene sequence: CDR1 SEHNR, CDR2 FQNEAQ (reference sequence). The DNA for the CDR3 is TGTGCCAGCAGCGTGCCCCGCGGCTCTGCGGGAGATACGCAGTATTTT. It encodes CASSVPRGSAGDTQYF.

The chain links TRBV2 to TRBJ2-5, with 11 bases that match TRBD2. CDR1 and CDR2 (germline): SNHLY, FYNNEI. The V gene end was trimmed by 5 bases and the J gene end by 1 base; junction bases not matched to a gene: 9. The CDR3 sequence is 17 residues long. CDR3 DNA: TGTGCCAGCAGTTCCTCGGGACTAGCGGTGCCCCAAGAGACCCAGTACTTC. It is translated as CASSSSGLAVPQETQYF.

The CDR3 coding sequence is TGTGCCAGCAGCTTACTTGGCGGGGGTTTAGAAATCAATGAGCAGTTCTTC. Translating gives CASSLLGGGLEINEQFF. The chain recombines TRBV7-9 with TRBJ2-1; 7 bases fit TRBD2. Losses at the gene ends were 2 bases for V and 6 bases for J; bases not matched to a gene: 13. This CDR3 spans 17 amino acids. Germline-derived CDR1 and CDR2 are SEHNR and FQNEAQ (reference sequence).

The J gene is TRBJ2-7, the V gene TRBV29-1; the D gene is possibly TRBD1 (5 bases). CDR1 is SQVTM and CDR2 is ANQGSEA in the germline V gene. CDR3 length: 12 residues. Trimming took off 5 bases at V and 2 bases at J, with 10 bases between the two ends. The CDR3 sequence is CSVRRATYEQYF. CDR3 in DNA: TGCAGCGTTCGCAGGGCAACCTACGAGCAGTACTTC.

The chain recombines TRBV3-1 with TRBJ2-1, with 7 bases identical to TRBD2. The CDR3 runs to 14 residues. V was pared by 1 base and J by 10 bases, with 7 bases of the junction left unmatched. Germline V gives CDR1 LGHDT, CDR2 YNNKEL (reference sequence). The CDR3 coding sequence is TGTGCCAGCAGCCAAGGAGCGGGGCGGCGGGAGCAGTTCTTC. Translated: CASSQGAGRREQFF.

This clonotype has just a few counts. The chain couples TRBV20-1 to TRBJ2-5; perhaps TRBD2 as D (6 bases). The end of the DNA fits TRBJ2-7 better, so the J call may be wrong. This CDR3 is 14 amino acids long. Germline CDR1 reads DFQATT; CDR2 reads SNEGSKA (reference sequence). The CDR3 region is CSAVWAGLGYEQYF. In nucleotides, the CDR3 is TGCAGTGCCGTCTGGGCGGGACTGGGCTACGAGCAGTACTTC.

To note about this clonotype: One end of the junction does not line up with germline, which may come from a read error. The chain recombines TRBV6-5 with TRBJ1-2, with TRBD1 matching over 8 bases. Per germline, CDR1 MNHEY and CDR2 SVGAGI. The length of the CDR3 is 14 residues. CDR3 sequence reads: CAGSPGQGNYGYTF. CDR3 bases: TGTGCCGGCAGTCCTGGACAGGGCAACTATGGCTACACCTTC.

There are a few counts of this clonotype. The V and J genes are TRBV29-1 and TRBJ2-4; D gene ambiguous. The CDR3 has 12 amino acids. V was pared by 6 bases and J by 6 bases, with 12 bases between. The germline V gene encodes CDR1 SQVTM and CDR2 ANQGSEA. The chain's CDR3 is CSVLHGGNIQYF. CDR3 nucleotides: TGCAGCGTCCTGCATGGCGGAAACATTCAGTACTTC.

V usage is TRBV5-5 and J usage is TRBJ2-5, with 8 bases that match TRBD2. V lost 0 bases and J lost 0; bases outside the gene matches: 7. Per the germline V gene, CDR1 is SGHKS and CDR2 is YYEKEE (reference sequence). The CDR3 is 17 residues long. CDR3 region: CASSLGLRRGDQETQYF. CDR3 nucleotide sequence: TGTGCCAGCAGCTTGGGGCTAAGGCGGGGGGACCAAGAGACCCAGTACTTC.

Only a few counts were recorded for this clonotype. For the CDR3, the DNA is TGCAGTGCTAGTAGCCAGGGACATGAAAAACTGTTTTTT. Amino acid sequence: CSASSQGHEKLFF. The chain has TRBV20-1 and TRBJ1-4, with D perhaps matching TRBD1 (5 bases). This CDR3 is built from 13 residues. With 3 bases removed from V and 6 bases from J, the gap between germline ends came to 11 bases. Germline loops: CDR1 DFQATT, CDR2 SNEGSKA (reference sequence).

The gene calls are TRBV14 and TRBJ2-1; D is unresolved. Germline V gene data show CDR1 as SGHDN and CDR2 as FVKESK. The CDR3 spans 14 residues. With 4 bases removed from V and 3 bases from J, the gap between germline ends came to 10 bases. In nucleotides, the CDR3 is TGTGCCAGCAGCCGATCGTCAGGCTACAATGAGCAGTTCTTC. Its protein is CASSRSSGYNEQFF.